This T cell receptor beta chain is drawn from a study of shared clonotypes between healthy human individuals (dated by TCRdb to between 2020 and 2021). Context from the whole study: The cohort included three men and a couple of women between 18 and 49 years of age. For each donor, CD4 naive and CD4 memory were each run on three plates, CD8 naive on two plates, and CD8 memory on one plate. To estimate repertoire size and how much clonotype sharing occurs between individuals, the study deeply sequenced the blood TCR repertoires of 5 or 6 healthy adults. Different laboratories and diverse techniques were used to prepare libraries and sequence TCR repertoires, to increase sequencing depth and limit assay-specific biases. Per donor, leukapheresis produced somewhere between about 0.8 and 9 billion PBMCs. What the work shows at the level of the full study, not this receptor alone: Pairwise subsampling indicated that sequencing depth was expected to affect the degree of clonotype sharing among donors. Even with the large sequencing depth, rarefaction of the sorted-subset datasets indicated that sequencing was incomplete. The genetic and exposure-history diversity represented was limited by the small number of donors. Compared with non-shared clonotypes, the clonotypes found in all four sorted-subset donors had higher generation probabilities. Sharing across several donors was observed for 4.5% to 6.5% of naive CD4, 3% to 3.5% of naive CD8, 2% to 2.5% of memory CD4, and around 0.4% of memory CD8 clonotypes. Estimated clonotype richness was generally larger for naive than for memory subsets. Sampling was restricted to blood, and TCR repertoires in tissues likely differ from the TCR repertoires found in blood.

TCR CDR3 regions were amplified from genomic DNA by multiplex PCR using the deep immunoSEQ assay. Extracted genomic DNA from each cell subset was spread evenly across all wells of several immunoSEQ 96-well plates, with each plate serving as a replicate. For sorted subsets, each replicate PCR was loaded with 200 to 250 ng genomic DNA, equivalent to 30,000 or so T cell genomes. The purified libraries were quantified using a Qubit 3.0 fluorometer, sized with a Bioanalyzer 2100, and then quantified again using the KAPA Library Quantification kit. Every immunoSEQ 96-well plate was sequenced on a dedicated single-read 150-cycle Illumina NextSeq 550 flow cell. The authors' analysis ran thus. Because only junctional sequences without quality scores were contained in the immunoSEQ output, filtering matching that applied to full-length reads could not be performed. Sequences were annotated with PyIR, a Python wrapper for IgBLAST v1.9, using IMGT germline references to assign V/J genes and CDR3. Reads with weak V/J assignments (E-value above 1e-6), missing CDR3, stop codons, out-of-frame junctions, or ambiguous translated residues were removed. V3J clonotypes were defined as sequences sharing an identical inferred V gene, J gene, and CDR3 amino acid sequence. Percentage overlap between repertoires was computed as shared unique clonotypes divided by the size of the smaller repertoire. RTK rarefaction, the Chao1 estimator, and Recon v2.1 estimates of unobserved clonotypes were used to assess repertoire richness. Generation probabilities were computed with OLGA for all TCRbeta clonotypes obtained by the gDNA method from several donors. Entries here come from immuneACCESS through TCRdb and include only in-frame sequences with V and J called. Some clones fail to appear in such tables; in the studies checked, an unresolved V gene covers under half of the shortfall, and the cause of the remainder is unknown. From that table come the V and J calls and clone size; the DNA was used to work out D and trimming. This sample holds 2,500,000 or so clones; roughly 92% were observed only once. Around 0.15% of the sample belongs to the ten largest clones.

Donors were healthy HIV-negative adults with no recently reported acute infections or vaccinations. Only Caucasian adults living in Nashville, Tennessee, USA were represented among the donors. CD4+ T cells were enriched through magnetic negative selection, after which naive cells were positively selected on CD45RA and the remaining negative fraction served as the memory subset. After blood collection by leukapheresis, PBMCs were isolated using Ficoll-Histopaque density gradient centrifugation and then cryopreserved in the vapor phase of liquid nitrogen. Purity and quantity of every magnetically sorted T cell population were checked by analytical flow cytometry. Each sorted fraction had its genomic DNA isolated and then quantified by UV absorbance on a Nanodrop 2000c. In the case of this clone: Its antigen has not been determined. No per-base quality is available; no much larger clone lies one base away. Other DNA sequences from this sample encode an identical CDR3 as well.

V is clipped by 4 bases and J by 6 bases, and the sequence between their germline boundaries is 8 bases long. The germline V gene (reference sequence) sets CDR1 to SEHNR and CDR2 to FQNEAQ. The CDR3 runs 12 residues from the cysteine to the phenylalanine. Kept here is only the CDR3 DNA, which spans 36 bases and is read in frame from base 1. What was sequenced was naive CD4+ T cells sorted from blood. The cell subset or site label on this specimen signifies: CD45RA+ positively selected. The receptor comes from a man aged 18 to 30 in good health. The chain uses TRBV7-9 and TRBJ2-3; confidence is insufficient to name the D gene. Here the CDR3 is given as CASSSGGDTQYF. The DNA reads as follows: TGTGCCAGCAGCTCGGGTGGCGATACGCAGTATTTT.